These T cell receptor beta chains were read from a single sample in a study of blood T cell repertoires in COVID-19. TCRdb's table, derived via immunoSEQ multiplex PCR, lists solely in-frame clones and lacks some. The table lists some 30,000 clones, approximately 85% of them singletons. The sample consisted of peripheral blood. These receptors all stem from a man aged 55 to 70 with active COVID-19. CDR3s include the opening cysteine and the closing phenylalanine or tryptophan. A D gene is named only where the DNA matches it firmly. Some rows mark clone size as missing; the rest say once, few, many or name a class of expanded clone.

D	V	J	size	DNA	CDR3
TRBD1	TRBV27	TRBJ2-7	.	TGTGCCAGCAGCCGGACAGGGGCCTACGAGCAGTACTTC	CASSRTGAYEQYF
TRBD1	TRBV5-1	TRBJ1-2	.	TGCGCCAGCAGCTTGGGAGGATATGGCAGGGGGACCTATGGCTACACCTTC	CASSLGGYGRGTYGYTF
TRBD1	TRBV7-8	TRBJ1-1	few	TGTGCCAGCAGCTTAAGGGACAGGGGCGGTCTGAACACTGAAGCTTTCTTT	CASSLRDRGGLNTEAFF
TRBD2	TRBV6-5	TRBJ2-1	once	TGTGCCAATAAGCGGGGGGATACCTACAATGAGCAGTTCTTC	CANKRGDTYNEQFF
TRBD1	TRBV10-3	TRBJ2-5	.	TGTGCCATCGGACAGGGGGCGAAGAACCAAGAGACCCAGTACTTC	CAIGQGAKNQETQYF
.	TRBV7-2	TRBJ2-5	.	TGTGCCAGCAGTTCACAGGGAACTTGGAGAGAGACCCAGTACTTC	CASSSQGTWRETQYF
TRBD1	TRBV6-6	TRBJ2-1	once	TGTGCCAGCAGACAAGGACAGGGTTACAATGAGCAGTTCTTC	CASRQGQGYNEQFF
TRBD1	TRBV5-4	TRBJ1-2	.	TGTGCCAGCAGCTCGGGGACAGGAGCCTCCTATGGCTACACCTTC	CASSSGTGASYGYTF
TRBD1	TRBV5-8	TRBJ1-1	few	TGTGCCAGCAGCCCTTTCACTAAACAGGGGACCAGGGAAGCTTTCTTT	CASSPFTKQGTREAFF
.	TRBV7-2	TRBJ2-7	.	TGTGCCAGCAGCTACCGGGAACGCTTCGAGCAGTACTTC	CASSYRERFEQYF
.	TRBV19	TRBJ2-2	.	TGTGCCAGTAGTATAGTACAGAACACCGGGGAGCTGTTTTTT	CASSIVQNTGELFF
TRBD1	TRBV13	TRBJ1-2	.	TGTGCCAGCAGCTCAAGACAGGGTGGCTACACCTTC	CASSSRQGGYTF
.	TRBV3-1/TRBV3-2	TRBJ2-4	.	TGTGCCAGCAGCTCCTCGGGGATTGCCAAAAACATTCAGTACTTC	CASSSSGIAKNIQYF
.	TRBV19	TRBJ2-7	few	TGTGCCAGTAGTATAAACTTTGCATCAGGGGCCTCCTACGAGCAGTACTTC	CASSINFASGASYEQYF
.	TRBV7-9	TRBJ1-1	.	TGTGCCAGCAGTTCGCCTACACAGGGCTGGGGCACTGAAGCTTTCTTT	CASSSPTQGWGTEAFF
.	TRBV20-1	TRBJ2-7	.	TGCAGTGCTAGTCATAGCTCCTACGAGCAGTACTTC	CSASHSSYEQYF
.	TRBV2	TRBJ1-5	.	TGTGCCAGCAGTGTGGACAGTTCCCCCAATCAGCCCCAGCATTTT	CASSVDSSPNQPQHF
.	TRBV12-3/TRBV12-4	TRBJ2-1	.	TGTGCCAGCAGTTTGGCTAGCAATGAGCAGTTCTTC	CASSLASNEQFF
TRBD1	TRBV11-2	TRBJ2-3	.	TGTGCCAGCAGCTTCGGGACAGATAAGACAGATACGCAGTATTTT	CASSFGTDKTDTQYF
TRBD2	TRBV6-6	TRBJ2-1	.	TGTGCCAGCAGTTACTCCTTCTCTAGCGGGAGGAATGAGCAGTTCTTC	CASSYSFSSGRNEQFF
TRBD1	TRBV5-6	TRBJ1-2	.	TGTGCCAGCAGCCCATGGGACAGAGGCTACACCTTC	CASSPWDRGYTF
.	TRBV6-5	TRBJ2-3	once	TGTGCCAGCAGTTACCGACTAGTGGGGAAGAAAGATACGCAGTATTTT	CASSYRLVGKKDTQYF
.	TRBV5-1	TRBJ1-6	.	TGCGCCAGCAGCTTGGCCCAGGGAAGGGATTCACCCCTCCACTTT	CASSLAQGRDSPLHF
.	TRBV7-3	TRBJ2-2	.	TGTGCCAGCCAACAGGGCGTCGGGGAGCTGTTTTTT	CASQQGVGELFF
.	TRBV2	TRBJ2-3	once	TGTGCCAGCAGTGAAGGACTAGTAGGCACAGATACGCAGTATTTT	CASSEGLVGTDTQYF
TRBD2	TRBV19	TRBJ2-5	.	TGTGCCAGTAAACCCGGGACTAGCGGGAGATTTCAAGAGACCCAGTACTTC	CASKPGTSGRFQETQYF
.	TRBV5-1	TRBJ2-5	once	TGCGCCAGCAGCCCCACGAGAGAGACCCAGTACTTC	CASSPTRETQYF
TRBD2	TRBV3-1/TRBV3-2	TRBJ2-7	.	TGTGCCAGCAGACAAGGCCCTCACGTGGGGACTAGCGGATTTTCCTACGAGCAGTACTTC	CASRQGPHVGTSGFSYEQYF
.	TRBV19	TRBJ2-2	.	TGTGCCAGTAGCGGAGGGGCGGGGCCTGCCGGGGAGCTGTTTTTT	CASSGGAGPAGELFF